Listed below are T cell receptor beta chains from one sample, sequenced in a study of a mutant IDH1 vaccine in newly diagnosed glioma. Their cognate antigens are unknown. The protocol was immunoSEQ multiplex PCR, while the TCRdb copy is restricted to in-frame clones and leaves out a portion. The profile shows about 33,000 clones, roughly 77% of them singletons. The sequencing here drew on PBMCs, taken from a glioma patient whose treatment included an IDH1 peptide vaccine. The receptors were sampled from a man aged 35-49 years with glioma. Some clones in this sample may be carry-over from other donors' samples. The CDR3 runs from the conserved cysteine through the conserved F or W. A D gene is named only where the DNA matches it firmly. Not all rows give a size; the values are once, few, many and, for expanded clones, a class.

>NA|TRBD1|TRBV30|TRBJ2-7
TGTGCCTGGGGAGACAGGGTTGGAGAGCAGTACTTC
CAWGDRVGEQYF
>NA|TRBD2|TRBV11-2|TRBJ2-7
TGTGCCAGCACCCTTCCGGGACTAGTAGGCGAGCAGTACTTC
CASTLPGLVGEQYF
>NA|TRBD2|TRBV6-5|TRBJ2-2
TGTGCCAGCAACCGAGCGGGGGGGCCTACCGGGGAGCTGTTTTTT
CASNRAGGPTGELFF
>NA|TRBD1|TRBV7-9|TRBJ2-3
TGTGCCAGCAGCTTATCTGGGACAGGACTGACAGATACGCAGTATTTT
CASSLSGTGLTDTQYF
>NA|TRBD1|TRBV2|TRBJ1-6
TGTGCCAGCAGTGGGGACAGGGTTTACTCACCCCTCCACTTT
CASSGDRVYSPLHF
>once|NA|TRBV14|TRBJ1-1
TGTGCCAGCAGCCAAGATCTTGGCAGGCTTAACACTGAAGCTTTCTTT
CASSQDLGRLNTEAFF
>NA|NA|TRBV18|TRBJ2-1
TGTGCCAGCTCACCACCGCTGGGCTCCGCGGGGTTCTTC
CASSPPLGSAGFF
>NA|NA|TRBV5-8|TRBJ2-2
TGTGCCAGCACCCGAGGGGGGTTCAGCGCCGGGGAGCTGTTTTTT
CASTRGGFSAGELFF
>NA|TRBD1|TRBV11-2|TRBJ2-7
TGTGCCAGCAGCTGGGACAGGAACAACGAGCAGTACTTC
CASSWDRNNEQYF
>NA|NA|TRBV5-1|TRBJ2-1
TGCGCCAGCAGTCGCGCGGGGCCAGGGGGAAATGAGCAGTTCTTC
CASSRAGPGGNEQFF
>NA|NA|TRBV6-5|TRBJ1-1
TGTGCCAGCTCGAGGGGAATGAACACTGAAGCTTTCTTT
CASSRGMNTEAFF
>NA|NA|TRBV7-9|TRBJ2-5
TGTGCCAGCAGCCGGGACACCGGTACAGAGACCCAGTACTTC
CASSRDTGTETQYF
>NA|NA|TRBV19|TRBJ1-1
TGTGCCAGTAGTAACGGACAAGGGTGGGAAGCTTTCTTT
CASSNGQGWEAFF
>NA|TRBD1|TRBV4-1|TRBJ2-5
TGCGCCAGCAGCCAAGGGGGACAGTTGCAAGAGACCCAGTACTTC
CASSQGGQLQETQYF
>NA|NA|TRBV10-3|TRBJ1-5
TGTGCCATCAGCTCGGGGGGCGACAATCAGCCCCAGCATTTT
CAISSGGDNQPQHF
>NA|NA|TRBV6-5|TRBJ1-4
TGTGCCAGCAGATCGGAACAGAAGAAAAAACTGTTTTTT
CASRSEQKKKLFF
>NA|NA|TRBV29-1|TRBJ2-7
TGCAGCGTTGCAAGAAGGGGGGCTTCCTACGAGCAGTACTTC
CSVARRGASYEQYF
>once|NA|TRBV6-5|TRBJ1-6
TGTGCCAGCAGAACAGTCAGTTCACCCCTCCACTTT
CASRTVSSPLHF
>once|NA|TRBV7-2|TRBJ1-1
TGTGCCAGCAGCTTAGTCCTCTCCCAGGGTGAAGCTTTCTTT
CASSLVLSQGEAFF
>NA|NA|TRBV6-5|TRBJ2-1
TGTGCCAGCAGTTACCCTAATTTAATGCATGAGCAGTTCTTC
CASSYPNLMHEQFF
>NA|NA|TRBV11-2|TRBJ1-5
TGTGCCAGCAGCCCCCGCAGGGGCGGCAATCAGCCCCAGCATTTT
CASSPRRGGNQPQHF
>few|NA|TRBV6-1|TRBJ1-1
TGTGCCAGCAGTGAAGGGACGGAAAACACTGAAGCTTTCTTT
CASSEGTENTEAFF
>NA|NA|TRBV6-5|TRBJ2-7
TGTGCCAGCAGTTCATCGACGGTCCTCTACGAGCAGTACTTC
CASSSSTVLYEQYF
>NA|NA|TRBV19|TRBJ1-3
TGTGCCAGTATCGGGCAGCAGGGCGGAAACACCATATATTTT
CASIGQQGGNTIYF
>NA|NA|TRBV30|TRBJ2-5
TGTGCCTGGAGTGTACTAGGCAGAGAAGAGACCCAGTACTTC
CAWSVLGREETQYF
>NA|NA|TRBV4-1|TRBJ2-1
TGCGCCAGCAGCCCCTTGGGCAATGAGCAGTTCTTC
CASSPLGNEQFF
>NA|NA|TRBV27|TRBJ1-2
TGTGCCAGCAGTTTTTCCAAGGTCGCTGGCTACACCTTC
CASSFSKVAGYTF
>NA|NA|TRBV30|TRBJ2-6
TGTGCCTGGATGGCTGGGAGCTCTGGGGCCAACGTCCTGACTTTC
CAWMAGSSGANVLTF
>NA|TRBD1|TRBV10-1|TRBJ2-5
TGCGCCAGCAGTGAGCCGGGACAGGGGAGAGAGACCCAGTACTTC
CASSEPGQGRETQYF
>NA|TRBD2|TRBV7-9|TRBJ2-1
TGTGCCAGCAGCCTACTCGGACTAGCGGGGGACAATGAGCAGTTCTTC
CASSLLGLAGDNEQFF
>NA|NA|TRBV2|TRBJ2-2
TGTGCCAGCAGTGACCGGGCAGCTGTGGCCGGGGAGCTGTTTTTT
CASSDRAAVAGELFF
>NA|NA|TRBV2|TRBJ1-1
TGTGCCAGCAGCCGGGTGCAGAACACTGAAGCTTTCTTT
CASSRVQNTEAFF
>NA|TRBD2|TRBV7-2|TRBJ2-7
TGTGCCAGCAGCTTCGCTAGCGGGGGGAGCTCCTACGAGCAGTACTTC
CASSFASGGSSYEQYF
>few|TRBD1|TRBV6-5|TRBJ1-1
TGTGCCAGCAGCAGGGGGGCGGCTCTGAGCACTGAAGCTTTCTTT
CASSRGAALSTEAFF
>NA|NA|TRBV5-1|TRBJ1-6
TGCGCCAGCAAAGTATCAGGGGTCAATTCACCCCTCCACTTT
CASKVSGVNSPLHF
>NA|NA|TRBV2|TRBJ1-3
TGTGCCAGCACCTCAGAGACGCCTGGAAACACCATATATTTT
CASTSETPGNTIYF
>NA|NA|TRBV30|TRBJ1-1
TGTGCCTGGAAGGCAAATGCTATGAACACTGAAGCTTTCTTT
CAWKANAMNTEAFF